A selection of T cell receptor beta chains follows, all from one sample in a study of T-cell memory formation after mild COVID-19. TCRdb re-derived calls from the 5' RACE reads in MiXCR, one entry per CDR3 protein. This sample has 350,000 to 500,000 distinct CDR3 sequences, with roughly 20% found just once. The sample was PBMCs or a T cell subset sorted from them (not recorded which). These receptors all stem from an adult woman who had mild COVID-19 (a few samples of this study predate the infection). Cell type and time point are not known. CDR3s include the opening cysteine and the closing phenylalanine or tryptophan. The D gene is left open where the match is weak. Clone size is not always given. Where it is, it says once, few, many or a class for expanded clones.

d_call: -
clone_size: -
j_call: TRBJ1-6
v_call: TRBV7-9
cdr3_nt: TGTGCCAGCAGCCCAGCCCTGACCGGGCCCCGAGATTCACCCCTCCACTTT
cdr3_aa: CASSPALTGPRDSPLHF

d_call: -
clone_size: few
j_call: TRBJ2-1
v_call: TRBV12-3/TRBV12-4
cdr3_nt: TGTGCCAGCAGTGACGCGGCAGGGCCCTACAATGAGCAGTTCTTC
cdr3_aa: CASSDAAGPYNEQFF

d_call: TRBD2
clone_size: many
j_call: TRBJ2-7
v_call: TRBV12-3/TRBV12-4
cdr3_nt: TGTGCCAGCAGCCCCCGGCTAGCGGGGAGATACGAGCAGTACTTC
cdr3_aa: CASSPRLAGRYEQYF

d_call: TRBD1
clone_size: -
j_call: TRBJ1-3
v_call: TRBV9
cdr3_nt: TGTGCCAGCAGCGTAAACAGGGGTCGGAACACCATATATTTT
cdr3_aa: CASSVNRGRNTIYF

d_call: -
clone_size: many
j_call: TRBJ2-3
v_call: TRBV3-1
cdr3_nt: TGTGCCAGCAGCCAAGGCGTTTTAGATACGCAGTATTTT
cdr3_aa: CASSQGVLDTQYF

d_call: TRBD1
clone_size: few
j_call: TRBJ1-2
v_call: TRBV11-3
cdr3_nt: TGTGCCAGCAGCGTACAGGGGACGGTGGATGGCTACACCTTC
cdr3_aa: CASSVQGTVDGYTF

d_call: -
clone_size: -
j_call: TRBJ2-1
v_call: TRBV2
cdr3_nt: TGTGCCAGCAGTGAGTTGGGCATAGGGCAGTTCTTC
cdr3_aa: CASSELGIGQFF

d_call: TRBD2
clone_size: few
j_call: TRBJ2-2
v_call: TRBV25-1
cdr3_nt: TGTGCCAGCAGTTCGAGACTAGCGGGATGGGGCACCGGGGAGCTGTTTTTT
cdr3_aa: CASSSRLAGWGTGELFF

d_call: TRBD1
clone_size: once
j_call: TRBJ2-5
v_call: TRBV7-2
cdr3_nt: TGTGCCAGCAGCTTAGCGAGGACAGGGGGAGAGACCCAGTACTTC
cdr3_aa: CASSLARTGGETQYF

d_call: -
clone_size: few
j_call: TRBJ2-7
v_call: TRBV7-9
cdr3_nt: TGTGCCAGCAGCCTGACGGGTCCGCACGAGCAGTACTTC
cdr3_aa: CASSLTGPHEQYF

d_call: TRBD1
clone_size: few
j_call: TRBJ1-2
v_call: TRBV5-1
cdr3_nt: TGCGCCAGCAGCCTCGAAACCGGGACAGGTTATGGCTACACCTTC
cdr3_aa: CASSLETGTGYGYTF

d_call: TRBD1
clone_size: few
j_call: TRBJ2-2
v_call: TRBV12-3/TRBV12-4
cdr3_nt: TGTGCCAGCAGTCCCCCGGACAGGGTAAACACCGGGGAGCTGTTTTTT
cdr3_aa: CASSPPDRVNTGELFF